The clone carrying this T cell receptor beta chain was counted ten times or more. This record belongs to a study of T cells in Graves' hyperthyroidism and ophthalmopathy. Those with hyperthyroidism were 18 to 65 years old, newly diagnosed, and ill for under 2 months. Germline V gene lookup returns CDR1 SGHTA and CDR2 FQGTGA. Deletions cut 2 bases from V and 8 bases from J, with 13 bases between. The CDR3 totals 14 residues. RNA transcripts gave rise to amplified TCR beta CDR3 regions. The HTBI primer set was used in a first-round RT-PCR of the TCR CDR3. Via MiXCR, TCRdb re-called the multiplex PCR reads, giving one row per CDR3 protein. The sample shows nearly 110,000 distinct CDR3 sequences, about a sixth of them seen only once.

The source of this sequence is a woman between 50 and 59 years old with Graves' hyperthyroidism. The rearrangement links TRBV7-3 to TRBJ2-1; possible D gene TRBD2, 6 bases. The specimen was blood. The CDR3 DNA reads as TGTGCCAGCAGCTTAGGCGGGGACCGCGATGAGCAGTTCTTC. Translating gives CASSLGGDRDEQFF.